These 22 T cell receptor beta chains share one sample of origin, sequenced in a study of cytomegalovirus exposure and HLA in healthy donors. A multiplex PCR was run with 60 Vbeta primers and 13 Jbeta primers. Sequencing was performed with immunoSEQ multiplex PCR; in TCRdb, only in-frame clones are kept and a portion is missing. The sample carries under 200,000 clones, roughly 80% recorded once. The source material was PBMCs. These receptors were collected from a man aged 25 to 45 in good health and CMV-seropositive.

This sequence joins TRBV6-5 and TRBJ1-5, with 9 bases fitting TRBD1. With V trimmed by 6 bases and J by 7 bases, 4 bases remained unmatched. This CDR3 is 13 amino acids long. Germline assignment: CDR1 MNHEY and CDR2 SVGAGI. The DNA of the CDR3 is TGTGCCAGCAGCTTCGACAGGGGGCAGCCCCAGCATTTT. This sequence encodes CASSFDRGQPQHF.

This rearrangement joins TRBV19 to TRBJ1-1; maybe TRBD1 (6 bases). The CDR3 consists of 14 residues. Trimming pared 7 bases from V and 6 bases from J, leaving 18 bases between. CDR1 and CDR2 from the germline V gene are LNHDA and SQIVND (reference sequence). The CDR3 DNA reads as TGTGCCAGTACCGAAGAAAGGGGGACATCTGAAGCTTTCTTT. Translating gives CASTEERGTSEAFF.

The genes are TRBV4-1 and TRBJ1-3; 7 bases line up with TRBD1. Trimming at V came to 4 bases and at J to 0 bases, leaving 18 bases not matched to a gene. The CDR3 consists of 20 residues. Looked up from germline, CDR1 is MGHRA and CDR2 is YSYEKL. The CDR3 nucleotides are TGCGCCAGCAGCCGACCCACCGGGACAGCGGCCCCGCACTCTGGAAACACCATATATTTT. Translation gives CASSRPTGTAAPHSGNTIYF.

The rearrangement links TRBV13 to TRBJ2-5; tentative D call: TRBD2 (6 bases). V was shortened by 0 bases and J by 5 bases, with 13 bases between the two germline ends. Per the germline V gene, CDR1 is PRHDT and CDR2 is FYEKMQ (reference sequence). This CDR3 has 15 residues. Here the CDR3 reads CASSLGRGRRETQYF. As DNA, the CDR3 is TGTGCCAGCAGCTTAGGTCGGGGGAGGCGGGAGACCCAGTACTTC. The entire variable domain, with the rest obtained from reference TRBV13 and TRBJ2-5, is as follows: AAGVIQSPRHLIKEKRETATLKCYPIPRHDTVYWYQQGPGQDPQFLISFYEKMQSDKGSIPDRFSAQQFSDYHSELNMSSLELGDSALYFCASSLGRGRRETQYFGPGTRLLVL.

This chain joins TRBV6-5 and TRBJ1-6; no reliable D call. Trimming shortened V by 8 bases and J by 3 bases, and 14 bases separated the two germline ends. The germline gives CDR1 MNHEY, CDR2 SVGAGI. This CDR3 is built from 15 residues. DNA of the CDR3: TGTGCCAGCCCGGGAGACGGATGCTATAATTCACCCCTCCACTTT. Amino acids: CASPGDGCYNSPLHF.

The rearrangement joins TRBV13 to TRBJ1-1; no clear D. The length of the CDR3 is 15 residues. Trimming removed 4 bases at V and 1 base at J, with 13 bases between. Germline values: CDR1 PRHDT, CDR2 FYEKMQ (reference sequence). For the CDR3, the DNA is TGTGCCAGCAGCTATGGGGAGAGGGAGAACACTGAAGCTTTCTTT. It yields the protein CASSYGERENTEAFF.

The genes are TRBV11-2 and TRBJ2-1; a weak D match, TRBD2 (5 bases). CDR1 and CDR2 from the germline V gene are SGHAT and FQNNGV. V dropped 4 bases and J dropped 2 bases, with 12 bases sitting between them. The CDR3 consists of 15 residues. The CDR3 DNA reads as TGTGCCAGCAGCTCTCCGGACTGGACCTACAATGAGCAGTTCTTC. Protein product: CASSSPDWTYNEQFF.

The genes are TRBV2 and TRBJ2-3; TRBD2 agrees at 7 bases. The germline CDR1 and CDR2 sequences are SNHLY and FYNNEI. The CDR3 covers 16 residues. The trim removed 4 bases at V and 0 bases at J, leaving 7 bases unmatched. CDR3 protein: CASSAEAGTSTDTQYF. Here the CDR3 DNA reads TGTGCCAGCAGTGCGGAAGCGGGGACTAGCACAGATACGCAGTATTTT.

In its sample, this clone was seen many times. The chain carries TRBV19 and TRBJ2-7, with D tentatively TRBD2 (5 bases). Germline assignment: CDR1 LNHDA and CDR2 SQIVND (reference sequence). V lost 6 bases and J lost 7, with 16 bases in between. The CDR3 is 13 residues long. CDR3 amino acids: CASSTFSEGEQYF. In DNA, the CDR3 is TGTGCCAGTAGCACCTTTTCTGAGGGAGAGCAGTACTTC.

This rearrangement joins TRBV12-2 to TRBJ2-5; TRBD2, as called in the table, went unchecked against the DNA. TRBV12-2 is described as a pseudogene. CDR3 length: 18 residues. The CDR3 reads CASRLASSGGAPQETQYF. Written as DNA, the CDR3 is TGTGCAAGTCGCTTAGCCTCTAGCGGGGGAGCACCCCAAGAGACCCAGTACTTC.

The chain employs TRBV7-3 and TRBJ2-1; 8 positions match TRBD2. This CDR3 is 16 amino acids long. The germline gives CDR1 SGHTA, CDR2 FQGTGA. Trimming at V came to 5 bases and at J to 4 bases, leaving 10 bases not matched to a gene. CDR3 amino acids: CASSPNGLAGYNEQFF. As DNA, the CDR3 is TGTGCCAGCAGCCCCAACGGGCTAGCGGGTTACAATGAGCAGTTCTTC.

A few counts support this clone. The rearrangement joins TRBV29-1 to TRBJ2-7; TRBD1 aligns across 8 bases. CDR3 length: 13 residues. Germline V lookup: CDR1 SQVTM, CDR2 ANQGSEA. V lost 6 bases to trimming and J lost 2 bases; unmatched junction nucleotides: 6. CDR3 sequence reads: CSVERQGTYEQYF. DNA of the CDR3: TGCAGCGTCGAAAGACAGGGGACCTACGAGCAGTACTTC.

The chain has TRBV21-1 and TRBJ2-7; TRBD1 is the table's D call and was not checked against the DNA. TRBV21-1 corresponds to a pseudogene. CDR3 length: 15 amino acids. CDR3 nucleotides: TGTGCCAGCAGCAAAATTGGGCAGGGGGCGGGCGAGCAGTACTTC. It specifies CASSKIGQGAGEQYF.

This clone was counted between two and nine times. J is TRBJ1-2 and V is TRBV9; weak D call: TRBD1 (5 bases). V was cut by 5 bases and J by 1 base, with 15 bases left in between. The CDR3 length is 15 residues. CDR1 SGDLS and CDR2 YYNGEE come from the germline V gene. The CDR3 protein is CASRAPSGGNYGYTF. CDR3 in DNA: TGTGCCAGCAGGGCCCCAAGCGGGGGTAACTATGGCTACACCTTC. Full variable domain (remainder filled in from reference TRBV9 and TRBJ1-2): DSGVTQTPKHLITATGQRVTLRCSPRSGDLSVYWYQQSLDQGLQFLIQYYNGEERAKGNILERFSAQQFPDLHSELNLSSLELGDSALYFCASRAPSGGNYGYTFGSGTRLTVV.

CDR3 sequence (DNA): TGCGCCAGCAGCTGGGGGACAGGGGATATAGGCGAGCAGTACTTC. Its translation is CASSWGTGDIGEQYF. This chain connects TRBV5-1 to TRBJ2-7; 10 bases map to TRBD1. The V and J ends lost 3 bases and 6 bases, in that order; junction bases with no gene match: 9. This CDR3 comprises 15 residues. Germline V lookup: CDR1 SGHRS, CDR2 YFSETQ.

The chain combines TRBV6-5 with TRBJ1-2; maybe TRBD1 (5 bases). The CDR3 has 13 residues. Germline V CDR1 and CDR2: MNHEY, SVGAGI. The V and J ends lost 8 bases and 5 bases respectively, with 15 bases between them. The CDR3 reads CASSSLPGYGYTF. CDR3 coding DNA: TGTGCCAGCTCCTCATTACCAGGGTATGGCTACACCTTC.

The chain uses TRBV10-3 and TRBJ1-4, with a tentative D call TRBD1 (5 bases). The V gene lost 5 bases and the J gene lost 7 bases, with 8 bases spanning the gap. This CDR3 region has 12 residues. CDR1 is ENHRY, CDR2 SYGVKD, per germline. For the CDR3, the DNA is TGTGCCATCAGTCCCGACAGTGAAAAACTGTTTTTT. This sequence encodes CAISPDSEKLFF.

The rearrangement links TRBV7-6 to TRBJ1-4; D uncertain. The CDR3 sequence is 15 residues long. The germline V and J ends were trimmed by 5 bases and 2 bases, with 12 bases remaining between them. CDR1 is SGHVS, CDR2 FNYEAQ, per germline. The CDR3 nucleotides are TGTGCCAGCAGCGTAACCCCTAGGACTAATGAAAAACTGTTTTTT. Protein product: CASSVTPRTNEKLFF.

The rearrangement joins TRBV4-3 to TRBJ2-1; possible D gene TRBD1, 5 bases. V was trimmed by 4 bases and J by 5 bases, leaving 12 bases between them. The CDR3 consists of 14 residues. Looked up from germline, CDR1 is LGHNA and CDR2 is YSLEER. This chain's CDR3 is CASSRKGHDNEQFF. CDR3 DNA: TGCGCCAGCAGCCGGAAGGGGCACGACAATGAGCAGTTCTTC.

V gene TRBV5-5 combines with J gene TRBJ2-5; no clear D gene. V was cut by 0 bases and J by 1 base, with 7 bases left in between. The germline V gene encodes CDR1 SGHKS and CDR2 YYEKEE (reference sequence). The CDR3 sequence is 14 residues long. CDR3 DNA: TGTGCCAGCAGCTTGGCGGCAGGCCAAGAGACCCAGTACTTC. It translates to CASSLAAGQETQYF.

J is TRBJ2-7 and V is TRBV7-2; 9 bases fit TRBD2. Germline V lookup: CDR1 SGHTA, CDR2 FQGNSA. This CDR3 is 14 amino acids long. The ends lost 5 bases at V and 3 bases at J; junction bases unmatched: 5. In nucleotides, the CDR3 is TGTGCCAGCAGCCGACTAGCGGACCTCTACGAGCAGTACTTC. This codes for CASSRLADLYEQYF.

The chain is built from TRBV12-5 and TRBJ2-6; the match to TRBD1 covers 8 bases. Germline CDR1 is LGHNT and CDR2 is FRNRAP. With V trimmed by 5 bases and J by 0 bases, 12 bases remained unmatched. The CDR3 totals 19 residues. The CDR3 DNA follows: TGTGCTAGTGGTCCCGGGACAGGAATCCGGACCTCTGGGGCCAACGTCCTGACTTTC. This codes for CASGPGTGIRTSGANVLTF.